The 24 T cell receptor beta chains in this list originate from one sample, sequenced in a study of identical twins. TCRdb processed the 5' RACE reads anew with MiXCR; each CDR3 protein has one entry. The data contain roughly 770,000 distinct CDR3 sequences, 15% to 20% of them singletons. The data also belong to a second study, concerning T cells expressing NK-cell markers.

Specimen: PBMCs. The receptors were gathered from a woman under 30 in good health.

This clonotype was seen more than once but under ten times. The rearrangement links TRBV6-4 to TRBJ2-4; D gene uncertain. CDR1 and CDR2 from the germline V gene are MRHNA and SNTAGT. Trimming removed 3 bases from V and 0 bases from J, with 15 bases in between. The CDR3 sequence is 17 residues long. The CDR3 region is CASSEHSPNLAKNIQYF. CDR3 DNA: TGTGCCAGCAGTGAGCACAGTCCTAATTTAGCCAAAAACATTCAGTACTTC.

This clonotype has more than one count but fewer than ten. CDR3 DNA: TGCAGTGCTGAACAGACGAGCTCCTACAATGAGCAGTTCTTC. Translated: CSAEQTSSYNEQFF. This chain uses TRBV20-1 with TRBJ2-1; D gene unclear. The CDR3 totals 14 residues. Trimming removed 5 bases at V and 0 bases at J, with 11 bases between. CDR1 is DFQATT, CDR2 SNEGSKA, per germline (reference sequence).

This clonotype was counted at least ten times. Here the CDR3 DNA reads TGTGCCAGCCACCTGGGACCCTACAATGAGCAGTTCTTC. It codes for CASHLGPYNEQFF. The V gene is TRBV12-3 or TRBV12-4, the J gene TRBJ2-1; possibly TRBD1 or TRBD2 for D (5 bases each). The CDR3 has 13 residues. V lost 8 bases, J lost 2 bases, and 10 bases lay in between.

This sequence joins TRBV5-1 and TRBJ2-1; 9 bases match TRBD2. This CDR3 is 15 amino acids long. Trimming at V came to 4 bases and at J to 6 bases, leaving 8 bases not matched to a gene. Germline loops: CDR1 SGHRS, CDR2 YFSETQ. CDR3 DNA sequence: TGCGCCAGCAGCCGTACTAGCGGGTGGAGCAATGAGCAGTTCTTC. Translation gives CASSRTSGWSNEQFF.

The rearrangement joins TRBV20-1 to TRBJ1-4; TRBD1 agrees at 7 bases. This CDR3 region has 14 residues. V was pared by 6 bases and J by 5 bases, with 9 bases of the junction left unmatched. Germline V gene sequence: CDR1 DFQATT, CDR2 SNEGSKA (reference sequence). Here the CDR3 DNA reads TGCAGTGCCCTACAGGGGCCCGCAAATGAAAAACTGTTTTTT. Translating gives CSALQGPANEKLFF.

CDR3 sequence (DNA): TGTGCCAGCAGCCCTCGAGTAGGGCTAGCGGACTACGAGCAGTACTTC. It codes for CASSPRVGLADYEQYF. The genes are TRBV4-2 and TRBJ2-7, with TRBD2 matching 7 bases. The CDR3 totals 16 residues. Germline assignment: CDR1 LGHNA and CDR2 YNFKEQ. With 4 bases clipped from V and 3 bases from J, the junction kept 12 bases outside the gene matches.

This chain uses TRBV20-1 with TRBJ2-7; D remains ambiguous. The V end was cut by 0 bases, the J end by 6 bases, with 3 bases between. Germline-derived CDR1 and CDR2 are DFQATT and SNEGSKA (reference sequence). The CDR3 totals 10 residues. CDR3 DNA sequence: TGCAGTGCTAGAGAGGGCGAGCAGTACTTC. Residues: CSAREGEQYF.

There are a few counts of this clonotype. This chain links TRBV20-1 with TRBJ2-1; D might be TRBD2 (5 bases). V lost 3 bases to trimming and J lost 7 bases, with 16 bases between them. Germline V lookup: CDR1 DFQATT, CDR2 SNEGSKA (reference sequence). This CDR3 is built from 14 residues. CDR3 loop: CSASSSGVGNEQFF. The DNA for the CDR3 is TGCAGTGCTAGTTCCAGCGGAGTAGGGAATGAGCAGTTCTTC.

This chain links TRBV18 with TRBJ2-6, with D unclear. This CDR3 comprises 15 residues. Germline CDR1 reads KGHSH; CDR2 reads LQKENI. The V gene lost 0 bases and the J gene lost 0 bases, with 3 bases spanning the gap. The CDR3 here is CASSPPSSGANVLTF. The DNA of the CDR3 is TGTGCCAGCTCACCACCGAGCTCTGGGGCCAACGTCCTGACTTTC.

This clonotype was detected ten times or more. The chain couples TRBV7-2 to TRBJ1-1; 7 bases line up with TRBD1. Germline V gene data show CDR1 as SGHTA and CDR2 as FQGNSA. V was clipped by 1 base and J by 6 bases; unmatched bases: 8. The CDR3 length is 15 residues. Here the CDR3 reads CASSLEQAGGAEAFF. The CDR3 nucleotides read TGTGCCAGCAGCTTAGAGCAGGCAGGGGGGGCTGAAGCTTTCTTT. Full variable domain (remainder filled in from reference TRBV7-2 and TRBJ1-1): GAGVSQSPSNKVTEKGKDVELRCDPISGHTALYWYRQSLGQGLEFLIYFQGNSAPDKSGLPSDRFSAERTGGSVSTLTIQRTQQEDSAVYLCASSLEQAGGAEAFFGQGTRLTVV.

This clonotype appeared a few times. The CDR3 DNA sequence: TGCAGTGCTTTCCGGGACCGGAGTCGGGGACTGTTTTTT. It translates to CSAFRDRSRGLFF. V gene TRBV20-1 combines with J gene TRBJ1-4; D is possibly TRBD1 (5 bases). The ends were cut back, 5 bases at V and 13 bases at J, with 20 bases in the middle. CDR1 DFQATT and CDR2 SNEGSKA come from the germline V gene (reference sequence). The CDR3 is 13 amino acids.

The chain joins TRBV5-1 to TRBJ2-5, with D tentatively TRBD2 (5 bases). CDR3 length equals 13 residues. V was pared by 4 bases and J by 3 bases, with 10 bases between. Germline CDR1 SGHRS, CDR2 YFSETQ. The CDR3 is CASSPAGKETQYF. In DNA, the CDR3 is TGCGCCAGCAGCCCTGCCGGGAAAGAGACCCAGTACTTC.

This clonotype has more than one count but fewer than ten. The chain joins TRBV15 to TRBJ2-1, with 9 bases that match TRBD2. Looked up from germline, CDR1 is LNHNV and CDR2 is YYDKDF (reference sequence). The CDR3 extends over 16 amino acids. J gave up 5 bases and V 0 bases, and 5 bases lay outside the gene matches. The CDR3 DNA follows: TGTGCCACCAGCAGAGATCTGACTAGCGGAGACAATGAGCAGTTCTTC. It is translated as CATSRDLTSGDNEQFF.

The chain has TRBV12-3 or TRBV12-4 and TRBJ1-2; D is uncertain. The CDR3 is made up of 13 amino acids. Deletions cut 3 bases from V and 1 base from J, with 6 bases between. CDR3 bases: TGTGCCAGCAGTTTTACGCGTAACTATGGCTACACCTTC. The encoded protein is CASSFTRNYGYTF.

This clonotype was counted only a few times. The gene calls are TRBV7-6 and TRBJ1-1; a weak D match, TRBD1 (5 bases). The CDR3 sequence is 16 residues long. Germline CDR1 SGHVS, CDR2 FNYEAQ. V lost 5 bases, J lost 5 bases, and 21 bases lay in between. In DNA, the CDR3 is TGTGCCAGCAGCCCCGACCCCGGCAGGGATGGTACTGAAGCTTTCTTT. This sequence encodes CASSPDPGRDGTEAFF.

As to this clonotype: A junction end diverges from the germline sequence, so it may reflect a read error. This rearrangement joins TRBV7-6 to TRBJ2-7; D possibly matches TRBD1 or TRBD2 (5 bases each). From germline, CDR1 is SGHVS and CDR2 FNYEAQ. This CDR3 spans 15 amino acids. The chain's CDR3 is CASSLGGRFSYKQYF. CDR3 coding DNA: TGTGCCAGCAGCTTAGGGGGGAGATTCTCCTACAAGCAGTACTTC.

V gene TRBV20-1 combines with J gene TRBJ2-3; D possibly corresponds to TRBD2 (5 bases). Germline values: CDR1 DFQATT, CDR2 SNEGSKA (reference sequence). V dropped 6 bases and J dropped 6 bases, with 16 bases sitting between them. This CDR3 region has 13 residues. CDR3 DNA sequence: TGCAGTGCGACAACCGGGGTGCTGGATACGCAGTATTTT. Amino acid sequence: CSATTGVLDTQYF.

The chain carries TRBV29-1 and TRBJ2-1; D may match TRBD1 or TRBD2 (5 bases each). Trimming took 1 base from V and 0 from J, leaving 13 bases between them. This CDR3 is built from 16 residues. Germline CDR1 is SQVTM and CDR2 is ANQGSEA. CDR3 sequence: CSVEVGDGGSYNEQFF. CDR3 in DNA: TGCAGCGTTGAAGTGGGGGATGGAGGCTCCTACAATGAGCAGTTCTTC.

In its sample, this clonotype was seen a few times. The chain uses TRBV20-1 and TRBJ2-3; D assignment may be TRBD1 or TRBD2 (6 bases each). CDR3 length equals 15 residues. V was pared by 6 bases and J by 2 bases, with 18 bases between. The V gene's germline CDR1 is DFQATT and CDR2 SNEGSKA (reference sequence). CDR3 residues: CSASGGKGTTDTQYF. The DNA of the CDR3 is TGCAGTGCCTCCGGGGGCAAAGGGACCACAGATACGCAGTATTTT.

The V gene is TRBV20-1, the J gene TRBJ2-3; TRBD2 might be the D (6 bases). The length of the CDR3 is 14 residues. The germline V gene encodes CDR1 DFQATT and CDR2 SNEGSKA (reference sequence). Trimming pared 5 bases from V and 0 bases from J, leaving 12 bases between. The CDR3 DNA follows: TGCAGTGCTTCAACCGGGACTAGCACAGATACGCAGTATTTT. As protein: CSASTGTSTDTQYF.

This clonotype has just a few counts. The chain has TRBV12-3 or TRBV12-4 and TRBJ2-1, with 12 bases aligning to TRBD2. V dropped 1 base and J dropped 8; count of bases not matched to a gene: 9. The CDR3 has 17 amino acids. The CDR3 DNA follows: TGTGCCAGCAGTTTAGATCCGACTAGCGGGGGTAAGGATGAGCAGTTCTTC. This gives the protein CASSLDPTSGGKDEQFF.

As DNA, the CDR3 is TGTGCCTGGACCATTGGGGGGGCCTACAATGAGCAGTTCTTC. It codes for CAWTIGGAYNEQFF. The chain is built from TRBV30 and TRBJ2-1; TRBD2 aligns across 7 bases. Germline loops: CDR1 GTSNPN, CDR2 SVGIG (reference sequence). The V gene end was trimmed by 4 bases and the J gene end by 2 bases; junction bases not matched to a gene: 5. This CDR3 region has 14 residues.

This clonotype was seen many times. The V and J genes are TRBV20-1 and TRBJ1-1, with a weak D call TRBD1 (6 bases). Germline V gives CDR1 DFQATT, CDR2 SNEGSKA (reference sequence). V lost 1 base, J lost 4 bases, and 16 bases lay in between. The CDR3 is 15 residues long. CDR3 protein: CSARVLRGRGTEAFF. CDR3 sequence (DNA): TGCAGTGCTAGAGTCCTCCGGGGCAGGGGCACTGAAGCTTTCTTT.

The genes are TRBV3-1 and TRBJ2-7, with D uncertain. The CDR3 loop spans 15 amino acids. Germline loops: CDR1 LGHDT, CDR2 YNNKEL (reference sequence). Trimming took off 6 bases at V and 6 bases at J, with 21 bases between the two ends. The CDR3 loop reads CASSPGISRPCEQYF. The CDR3 DNA is TGTGCCAGCAGTCCAGGAATTAGCCGGCCCTGCGAGCAGTACTTC.